This section outlines one TCR beta chain sequence together with its context. The antigen remains undetermined. Germline CDR1 MDHEN, CDR2 SYDVKM. The CDR3 spans 16 residues. The ends lost 1 base at V and 7 bases at J; junction bases unmatched: 6. The data stem from a study of blood T cells in healthy people across ages. Broader study findings: A strong correlation was seen between TCR beta diversity and naive T cell percentage. Higher diversity and more naive CD4+ cells were features of long-lived donors, compared to aged donors.

Through a sample-barcoded 5' primer and a J-beta primer mix, a second PCR was run for roughly 7 to 11 cycles. Each CDR3 protein is one row after TCRdb ran MiXCR on the 5' RACE reads. The table lists 750,000 or so distinct CDR3 sequences, 25% of them singletons. This same sample was also part of a study on T cells of mothers and their children. That work adds: Over 8 million TCR beta CDR3 reads were obtained from each mother, and about 3 million from each child. Among related mother-child pairs, overlap was slightly higher than in unrelated pairs, though not significantly.

Specimen: blood. The TCR comes from a boy between 5 and 17 years old in good health. The V and J genes are TRBV28 and TRBJ2-1, with 11 nucleotides matching TRBD2. The CDR3, as DNA: TGTGCCAGCAGTTTATACGTAGCGGGAGGGGGTAATGAGCAGTTCTTC. Translating it yields CASSLYVAGGGNEQFF.